The text below deals with one TCR beta chain. The sample is drawn from a study of CD8 T cells in Susac syndrome. The germline gives CDR1 SGHDT, CDR2 YYEEEE. The CDR3 totals 14 residues. V lost 1 base to trimming and J lost 1 base, with 8 bases between them. RNA amounts of about 0.5 to 1 ug underwent reverse transcription with random hexamers. The amplification used immunoSEQ multiplex PCR on TCR beta CDR3; it spanned 54 Vbeta and 13 Jbeta. In TCRdb, the immunoSEQ multiplex PCR reads were re-called with MiXCR into one record per CDR3 protein. The sample shows 160,000 or so distinct CDR3 sequences, roughly 93% of them seen only once. Matching for age and sex applied to the controls, who were healthy donors. Purification of the CD8+ and CD4+ T cells relied on negative isolation, and TEMRA cells underwent FACS enrichment.

The rearrangement uses TRBV5-6 and TRBJ1-1; D remains unclear. The material sequenced was CD4+ T cells from PBMCs. The sequence came from a human donor in good health. In nucleotides, the CDR3 is TGTGCCAGCAGCTTGCTAGGGAGGAACACTGAAGCTTTCTTT. Protein: CASSLLGRNTEAFF.